Given below is one T cell receptor beta chain in context. It has no known antigen specificity. Base qualities are not recorded, but no much larger clone differs from it by a single base. The CDR3 spans 20 residues, from the cysteine through the phenylalanine. Only the CDR3 part of the read is kept: 60 bases, read in frame from the first base. Deletion took 0 bases off V and 9 bases off J, with a span of 31 bases between the germline ends. CDR1 and CDR2, looked up from the germline V gene, are SGHTS and YDEGEE. The data belong to a study of cytomegalovirus exposure and HLA in healthy donors (dated by TCRdb to the late 2010s). Some background on the complete study: An earlier analysis of some 550 of the donors reported more than 250 Gb of sequence data and more than 90 million unique TCR beta sequences from roughly 180 million T cells. An early release that covered roughly 600 HLA-typed donors contained approximately 300 gigabases of sequencing data and 85 million to 100 million unique TCR sequences. The genetic ancestry cluster associated with self-reported Caucasian donors included over 80% of the roughly 400 genotyped donors. The study aimed to test whether signatures of past pathogen exposure could be identified by cataloging public T cell receptors. The study profiled the T cell repertoires of about 720 subjects by immunosequencing and related them to cytomegalovirus serostatus. In addition to the first cohort of 666 subjects, a separate validation cohort of 120 different subjects was used. To predict cytomegalovirus infection status, the study brought together high-throughput TCR immunosequencing, statistical association of individual TCRs with disease status, and machine learning. In a later analysis, previously published TCR beta repertoires from 550 to 700 donors were re-analyzed and high-resolution HLA genotyping was added so that TCR occurrence patterns could be studied. Rather than using new phenotypic data, the later analysis identified candidate immune exposures from TCR beta sequences and from how often those sequences occurred across donors. An earlier analysis of about 600 of the donors used high-throughput TCR beta sequencing to judge whether each TCR beta V gene segment behaved as functional or pseudogenic. Donor age, sex, ethnicity and CMV serostatus were collected together with the repertoire data. A later genetic analysis used genome-wide SNP genotypes for about 60% of the 666 donors, treating that subset as a discovery cohort. All discovery cohort repertoires had been generated using a single sequencing platform. Class I and class II HLA loci were covered by the typing at four-digit resolution. The number of donors typed differed by locus, with about 629-630 for A, B, C, DRB1 and DQB1, roughly 520 for DQA1, approximately 580 for DPA1, and about 450 for DPB1. Because of strong linkage in the cohort, five DR-DQ haplotypes were treated as single units for association and clustering. On average, 235,054 unique TCR beta nucleotide sequences were sequenced per donor among 398 genotyped donors of the cohort, with roughly 18% of those sequences being non-productive. Findings and caveats that apply to the study as a whole: Correlated functional status among segregating V segments might reflect linkage disequilibrium, but an unknown experimental factor could not be ruled out. An earlier analysis of roughly 570 of the donors showed that most TCR beta V segments appeared in productive rearrangements either about 87% or about 30% of the time, which broadly matched IMGT annotations. In a later analysis, TCR association rates were found to vary across HLA loci, with the most associated TCRs seen for DRB1 alleles and the fewest for HLA-C alleles. The study listed approximately 160 TCR beta chains as associated with cytomegalovirus. A later analysis reported that several top co-occurrence clusters appeared linked to parvovirus B19, influenza, CMV and Epstein-Barr virus. Because HLA typing was missing for some donors at each locus, association tests included only the typed subset. When HLA alleles, especially DR and DQ, strongly co-occurred, TCR associations were difficult to assign to individual alleles. A further reported finding was that TCR beta sequences accurately predicted the HLA-A and HLA-B alleles for most subjects in the first cohort. Compared with equally common non-associated chains, HLA-associated TCR beta chains in a later analysis were more clonally expanded and had lower generation probabilities. Only TCR beta chains were sequenced in this cohort, and the absence of alpha or paired-chain data limited detectable features. In both the original and validation cohorts, the classifier was reported to diagnose cytomegalovirus status with high specificity and sensitivity. The only immune exposure information available for the cohort was CMV serostatus. Specific HLA alleles were associated with over 15,000 TCR beta sequences at a false discovery rate of 0.05 in a later analysis. Some IMGT-functional V segments, including TRBV6-2 and TRBV6-3, could not be distinguished by the 87-base-pair reads and were therefore excluded. In a later analysis, most CMV-associated TCR beta chains were found to appear HLA-restricted, with HLA associations seemingly driven largely by CMV exposure. The authors suggested that the approach could potentially be extended to other disease states and immunological phenotypes. Presence/absence analyses assumed roughly uniform sequencing depth across donors, an assumption that may not hold. According to a later genetic analysis, donors in an Asian-associated ancestry cluster had fewer N-insertions in productive TCRs than the approximately 650-donor mean. A cluster of highly shared sequence variants was judged likely to represent a technical artifact of the sequencing pipeline. Approximately 16 rarely observed V segments, including chromosome 9 orphons, were excluded from the earlier analysis of approximately 500 of the donors because counts were too low. In vitro tests confirmed that three of the cytomegalovirus-associated TCR beta chains recognize cytomegalovirus antigens. An association between a missense DCLRE1C variant and V-gene and J-gene trimming of TCR beta chains was found in a later genetic analysis and replicated in an independent cohort. While some public TCRs were present in many individuals, most TCR sequences turned up only very rarely across donors.

The cohort was made up of about 670 healthy bone marrow donors. At the time of sampling, every cohort member was nominally healthy, though immune exposures that went unrecorded were likely present. The donor tested CMV seronegative and was one of the 352 seronegative cohort members. Each donor provided a peripheral blood sample, and peripheral blood mononuclear cells were used for TCR beta sequencing. The Qiagen DNeasy Blood Extraction Kit was used to extract genomic DNA from the blood cell samples. The method behind the library was the immunoSEQ multiplex PCR assay. The multiplex PCR relied on a mix of 60 forward primers for TCR Vbeta segments and 13 reverse primers for TCR Jbeta segments. The CDR3 region of rearranged TCR beta genes was amplified from genomic DNA by a multiplex PCR assay. The Illumina HiSeq System was used to sequence the amplified TCR beta libraries as 87-base-pair reads. The paper's processing steps were these. In a later analysis, some 80 million unique TCR beta chains were counted across the roughly 670 repertoires, and approximately 11 million of these chains were shared by at least two donors. Raw reads were error-corrected and collapsed into unique sequences by a nearest-neighbor algorithm in which closely related sequences were merged to remove PCR and sequencing errors. CDR3 sequences were aligned to IMGT reference sequences to assign V, D and J gene segments. For a sequence to be retained, at least a six-nucleotide match to both a V gene segment and a J gene segment was required. Rearrangements were classified as productive when the CDR3 lacked stop codons and remained in frame with V and J, and all other rearrangements were classified as non-productive. Following IMGT convention, CDR3 was defined as the stretch from the second conserved V-encoded cysteine to the conserved J-encoded phenylalanine. In an earlier analysis of some 550 of the donors, sequences lacking an unambiguous match to a single V gene segment were excluded. An earlier analysis of fewer than 650 of the donors classified V segments as functional when productive rearrangements were above 56.7% and as segregating when the standard deviation between donors was above 5%. A statistical classification framework was developed to diagnose cytomegalovirus status using the catalog of TCR beta chain sequences. In a later analysis, TCR nucleotide sequences were compared against IMGT/GENE-DB human TR gene sequences so that V and J genes could be assigned. Using the TCRdist pipeline, a later analysis assigned CDR3 sequences along with most-parsimonious VDJ recombination scenarios. In a later analysis, each TCR beta chain was defined by its CDR3 amino acid sequence together with its V-gene family, and reads without a unique V-gene family were excluded. In a later analysis, a few hundred highly shared, low-generation-probability nucleotide sequences were removed to address suspected cross-contamination and a sequencing artifact. A later analysis calculated a clonal expansion index for each public chain from normalized within-repertoire ranks of inferred template counts. Generation probabilities in a later analysis came from a VDJ recombination model fitted to out-of-frame rearrangements, and those results were checked against IGoR. A later analysis scored TCR-TCR, TCR-HLA and TCR-CMV co-occurrence with hypergeometric tests, applying a repertoire-size bias correction to TCR pairs. In a later analysis, false discovery rates were estimated by permuting HLA or CMV assignments 20 times. In a later analysis, co-occurring TCRs were grouped using DBSCAN, and TCRdist sequence similarity was added for clustering within HLA-allele-positive subsets. Repertoires with fewer than 30,000 or more than 120,000 public chains were left out of co-occurrence clustering, as were about 5 repertoires with anomalous nucleotide sharing. TCRdb obtained this table from immuneACCESS and retained in-frame rearrangements with V and J assigned. These tables miss some clones; where compared with another copy, unresolved V genes account for less than half of the shortfall, and the remainder is unexplained. That table gives V, J and clone size, and the DNA gave D and trimming. Within this sample are some 200,000 clones, with approximately 80% of them counted one time only. About 3% of the sample is taken by the ten largest.

The receptor was isolated from a female donor in good health and CMV-seronegative. What was sequenced was PBMCs. This sequence uses TRBV5-8 and TRBJ1-5; the D gene is perhaps TRBD1, on 6 matching bases. CDR3 sequence: CASSLASLLGGDIYGAPQHF. The base sequence is TGTGCCAGCAGCTTGGCTTCGTTGTTGGGGGGGGACATCTACGGGGCGCCCCAGCATTTT.